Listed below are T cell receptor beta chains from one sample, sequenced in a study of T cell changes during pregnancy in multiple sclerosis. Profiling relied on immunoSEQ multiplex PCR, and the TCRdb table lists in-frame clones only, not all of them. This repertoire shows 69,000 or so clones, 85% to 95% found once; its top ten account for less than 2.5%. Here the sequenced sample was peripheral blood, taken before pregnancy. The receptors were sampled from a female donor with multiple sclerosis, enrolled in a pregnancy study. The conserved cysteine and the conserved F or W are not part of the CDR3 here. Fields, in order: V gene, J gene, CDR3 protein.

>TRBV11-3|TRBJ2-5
ASSLGGVKETQY
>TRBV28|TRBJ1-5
ASSLRSGQGNNQPQH
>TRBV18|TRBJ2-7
ASSPRGLAGVHLYEQY
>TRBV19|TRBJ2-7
ASSLSTGGQDEQY
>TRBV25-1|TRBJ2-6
ASSQITTSGANVLT
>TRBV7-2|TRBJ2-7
ASSDRTSGRAYEQY
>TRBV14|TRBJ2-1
ASSRVAGLGYSEQF
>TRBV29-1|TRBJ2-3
SVDEGPDTQY
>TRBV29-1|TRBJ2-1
SVEGVSSGGEQF
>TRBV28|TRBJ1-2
ASSSPGTGNYGYT
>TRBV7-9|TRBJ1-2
ASSRPRAPTGDYGYT
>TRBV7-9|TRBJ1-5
ASSPDRVQPQH
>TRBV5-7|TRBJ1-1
ASSLAHFGGARDTEAF
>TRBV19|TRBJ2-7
ASSIDQVGTGGGNEQY
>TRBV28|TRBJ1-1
ASPSRSGSGYTEAF
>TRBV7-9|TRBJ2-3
ASSLVSGGLAGPKNTQY
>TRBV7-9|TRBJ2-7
ASSDRGPYEQY
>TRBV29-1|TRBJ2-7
SALGLKNYEQY
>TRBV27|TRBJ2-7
ASSFGTSGNEQY
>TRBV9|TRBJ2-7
ASSVAATTYEQY
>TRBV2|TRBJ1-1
AQAPRGEVTEAF
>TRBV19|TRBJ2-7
ASSTAGQALYEQY
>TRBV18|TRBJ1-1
ASSPGTGSNTEAF
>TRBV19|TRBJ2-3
ASTPSGFTTDTQY
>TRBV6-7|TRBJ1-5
ARVGQGFYQPQH
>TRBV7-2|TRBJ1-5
ASSTRGQQPQH
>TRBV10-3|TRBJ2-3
AISVGTGGTDTQY
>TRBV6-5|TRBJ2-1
ASSYGSSYNEQF
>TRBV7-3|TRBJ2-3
ASSSVPGLADTDTQY
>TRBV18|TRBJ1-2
ASSPLRDNYGYT
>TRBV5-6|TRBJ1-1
ASSQGAGHMNTEAF
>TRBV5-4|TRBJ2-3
ASSTRLTSGRASDTQY
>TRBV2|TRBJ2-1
ASSVSLAGGKTYNEQF
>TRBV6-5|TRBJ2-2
ASSYGLAGRTGELF
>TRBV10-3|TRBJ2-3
AISYGTALGTDTQY
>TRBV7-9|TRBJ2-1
ASSFLNPEGEQF
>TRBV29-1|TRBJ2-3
SVVAPNSGTQY
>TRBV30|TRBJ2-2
AFSPGKFGLVGELF
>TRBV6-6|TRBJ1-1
ASQEGGDTEAF
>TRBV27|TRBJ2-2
ASSSRLAGGHTGELF
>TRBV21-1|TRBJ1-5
AGGAGFNGNQPQH
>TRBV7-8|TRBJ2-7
ASSLASGRAGEQY
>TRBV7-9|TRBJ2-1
ASRNRENEQF
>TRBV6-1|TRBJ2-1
ASDRDRGFNEQF
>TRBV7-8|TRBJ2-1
ASSLVASTNEQF
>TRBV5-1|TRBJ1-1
ASSFTAGGFLHTEAF
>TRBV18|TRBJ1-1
ASSLGTGAEAF
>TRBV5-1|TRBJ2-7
ASSLRRGAGGPFYEQY
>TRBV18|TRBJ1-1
ASYPTRGTEAF
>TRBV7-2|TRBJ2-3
ASSLVQGFGTDTQY
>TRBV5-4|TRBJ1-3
ASSPGQGDTIY
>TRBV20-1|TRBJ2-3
SASKGGRY
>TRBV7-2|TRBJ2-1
ASTFVASGRGEQF
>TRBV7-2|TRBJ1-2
ASSSPSTGNYGYT
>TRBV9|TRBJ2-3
ASSVWGTADTQY
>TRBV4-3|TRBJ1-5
ASSQDSSQSGTQH
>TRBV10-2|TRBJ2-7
ASSESRGRNYEQY
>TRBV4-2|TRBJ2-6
ASSQESGTGANVLT
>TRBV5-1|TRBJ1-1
ASSGNTEAF